Included here is one T cell receptor (beta chain) sequence, with context. Which antigen it targets is not known. Base qualities are missing; no much larger clone stands one base away. TCR cDNA was synthesized by 5'RACE template switching, through which a universal primer site and unique molecular identifiers were introduced. Priming for cDNA synthesis came from both the TCR alpha and TCR beta constant segments. Libraries were amplified in two PCR steps, with sample barcodes and sequencing adapters added in the second step. Sequencing of the libraries was done on either Illumina HiSeq 2500 (2x100 bp) or NovaSeq (2x150 bp). Per the source publication's procedure: MIGEC handled demultiplexing of reads and collapsing into UMI consensus sequences, while MiXCR performed V(D)J alignment. Using edgeR on replicate PBMC samples, clonotypes were called vaccine-responding if FDR was below 0.01 and the log2 fold change was above 5 up to day 15. Each bulk clonotype was labeled CD4 or CD8 based on which sequenced repertoire, CD4 or CD8, contained the clonotype at higher abundance. TCRdb reanalyzed the raw reads on its own, using fastp at Q25 for trimming and MiXCR for clone calling, and kept in-frame beta chains. Rows merge per CDR3 protein into single entries with the most common DNA and genes. The V and J calls shown here were made by TCRdb, not taken from the authors' results. For this sample the table gives 300,000 to 400,000 distinct CDR3 sequences, of which 7% to 10% were detected only once. Jointly, the top ten make up approximately 16% of the sample.

The data were taken from a study of T cells after yellow fever vaccination (dated by TCRdb to the late 2010s). About the study as a whole: Libraries from fractions with low cell numbers were prepared with the SMART-Seq v4 Ultra Low Input RNA kit. To follow T-cell clones before and after both primary and booster YFV17D yellow fever vaccination, bulk TCR alpha and beta repertoires underwent longitudinal sequencing. Two healthy male donors, one aged 18 to 30 and one aged 30 to 39 years, were included in the cohort. Blood was drawn at multiple timepoints before and after primary and secondary immunization, with bulk PBMC replicates and cell subsets isolated.

On the study overall, not on this receptor specifically: Compared with the primary T-cell response, the secondary T-cell response was faster but weaker, reaching its peak on day 5 rather than on day 15. A small share of clonotypes occurred in both CD4 and CD8 compartments, likely arising from convergent recombination. FACS-sorted repertoires could contain abundant contaminating clonotypes from the bulk population, so computational filtering was required. Because only two donors were included in the study, the extent to which the findings can be generalized is limited. Most clones expanded after primary vaccination were re-detected after the booster (approximately 95% of CD4 and around 88% of CD8), suggesting broad memory maintenance.

Cut back by 1 base and 5 bases, the V and J ends lie 10 bases apart. Via the germline V gene, CDR1 is LGHNA and CDR2 YNFKEQ. Inclusive of the bounding cysteine and phenylalanine, the CDR3 is 14 residues long. Only the CDR3 portion is preserved as DNA: 42 bases, with reading frame beginning at the first base. The treatment or condition label on this specimen signifies: live attenuated yellow fever vaccine strain. At each blood-draw timepoint, two biological replicates of bulk PBMCs were collected. PBMCs were isolated from peripheral blood using a standard Ficoll-Paque protocol. TriZol was used to extract RNA from bulk PBMCs, CD4 and CD8 fractions, and dextramer-positive and dextramer-negative fractions.

Specimen: PBMCs, collected about 41 days after the first yellow fever vaccination. The TCR was taken from a man younger than 35 who received the YFV17D yellow fever vaccine. The receptor chain draws on TRBV4-2 and TRBJ2-3; tentative D gene TRBD2, with 6 bases matching. The nucleotide sequence is given as TGTGCCAGCAGCCAAGCCAGGCGGGGAGATACGCAGTATTTT. This yields the protein CASSQARRGDTQYF.